A single T cell receptor (beta chain) is shown here with its context. Its antigen is unidentified. This is likely a read error, given that the CDR3 carries no conserved phenylalanine or tryptophan at its end. The source of the sample is a study of T cells in Graves' hyperthyroidism and ophthalmopathy. Findings of the study overall: Within blood appeared most thyroid clonotypes that had expanded above 0.001. Ophthalmopathy got predicted by the model a median about six months before its onset.

This CDR3 comprises 15 residues. Trimming took 0 bases from V and 5 from J, leaving 14 bases between them. The V gene's germline CDR1 is SGHRS and CDR2 YFSETQ. Amplified regions were TCR beta CDR3 sequences from RNA transcripts. HTBI primers were used for first-round RT-PCR of the TCR CDR3. MiXCR, run by TCRdb on the multiplex PCR reads, gives a single entry per CDR3 protein. The sample includes over 400,000 distinct CDR3 sequences, roughly 15% of them seen just once. Orbital computed tomography and thyroid ultrasound, together with serum TRAb and thyroxine and clinical symptoms, were used for diagnoses.

V is TRBV5-1 and J is TRBJ1-1; D call uncertain. Sample: blood. This sequence originates from a man between 18 and 35 years old with Graves' ophthalmopathy. CDR3 bases: TGCGCCAGCAGCTTGGGGGCCGGGTTAGGGACTGAAGCTTTCCTT. Protein product: CASSLGAGLGTEAFL.